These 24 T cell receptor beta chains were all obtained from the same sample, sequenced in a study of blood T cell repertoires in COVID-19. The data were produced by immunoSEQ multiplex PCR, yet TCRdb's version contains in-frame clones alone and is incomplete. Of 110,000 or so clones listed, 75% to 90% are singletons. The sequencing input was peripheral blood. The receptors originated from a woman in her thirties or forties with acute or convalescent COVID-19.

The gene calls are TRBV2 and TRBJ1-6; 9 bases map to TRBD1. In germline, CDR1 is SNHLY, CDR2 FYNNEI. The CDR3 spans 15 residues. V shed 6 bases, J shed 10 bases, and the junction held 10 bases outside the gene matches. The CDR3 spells CASSPTGTGRSPLHF. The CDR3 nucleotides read TGTGCCAGCAGCCCTACCGGGACAGGGCGATCACCCCTCCACTTT.

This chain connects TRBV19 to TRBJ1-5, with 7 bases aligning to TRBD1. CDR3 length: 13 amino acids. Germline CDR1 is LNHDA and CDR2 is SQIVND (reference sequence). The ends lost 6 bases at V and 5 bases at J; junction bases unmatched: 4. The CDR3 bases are TGTGCCAGTAGCTTCGACAGGGATCAGCCCCAGCATTTT. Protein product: CASSFDRDQPQHF.

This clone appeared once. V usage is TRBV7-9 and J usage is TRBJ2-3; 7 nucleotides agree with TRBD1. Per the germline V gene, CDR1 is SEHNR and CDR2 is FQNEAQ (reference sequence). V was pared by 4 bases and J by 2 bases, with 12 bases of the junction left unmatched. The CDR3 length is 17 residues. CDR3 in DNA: TGTGCCAGCAGCTCGCTAACAAAACAGGGGATCACAGATACGCAGTATTTT. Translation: CASSSLTKQGITDTQYF.

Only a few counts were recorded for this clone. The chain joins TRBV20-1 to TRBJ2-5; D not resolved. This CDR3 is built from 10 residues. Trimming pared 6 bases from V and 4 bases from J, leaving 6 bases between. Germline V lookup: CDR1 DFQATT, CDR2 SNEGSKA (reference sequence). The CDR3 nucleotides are TGCAGTGCGCTAGGAGAGACCCAGTACTTC. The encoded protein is CSALGETQYF.

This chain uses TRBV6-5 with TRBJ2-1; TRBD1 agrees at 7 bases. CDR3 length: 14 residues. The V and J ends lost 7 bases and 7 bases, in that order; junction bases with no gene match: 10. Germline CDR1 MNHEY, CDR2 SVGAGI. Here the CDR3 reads CASKFTGVGNEQFF. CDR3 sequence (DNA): TGTGCCAGCAAGTTTACAGGGGTTGGGAATGAGCAGTTCTTC.

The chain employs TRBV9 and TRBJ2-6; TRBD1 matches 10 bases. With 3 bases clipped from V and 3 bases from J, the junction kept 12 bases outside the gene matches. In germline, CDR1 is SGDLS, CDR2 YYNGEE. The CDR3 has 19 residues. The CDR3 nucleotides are TGTGCCAGCAGCGGACCCGTGGACAGGGGGGTTCTTGGGGCCAACGTCCTGACTTTC. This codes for CASSGPVDRGVLGANVLTF.

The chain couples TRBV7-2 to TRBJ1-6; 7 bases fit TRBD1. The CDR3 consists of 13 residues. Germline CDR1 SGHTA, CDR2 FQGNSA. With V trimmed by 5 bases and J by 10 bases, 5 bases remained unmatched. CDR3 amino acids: CASSLRQGSPLHF. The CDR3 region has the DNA TGTGCCAGCAGCCTGAGACAGGGCTCACCCCTCCACTTT.

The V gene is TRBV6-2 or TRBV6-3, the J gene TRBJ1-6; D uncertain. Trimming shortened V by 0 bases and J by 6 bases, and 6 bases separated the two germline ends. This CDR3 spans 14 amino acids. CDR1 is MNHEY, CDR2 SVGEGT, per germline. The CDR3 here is CASSYSGLNSPLHF. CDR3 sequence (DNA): TGTGCCAGCAGTTACTCTGGGCTTAATTCACCCCTCCACTTT.

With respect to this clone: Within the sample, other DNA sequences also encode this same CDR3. CDR3 protein: CASSKGAGNTIYF. CDR3 bases: TGTGCCAGCAGTAAGGGGGCAGGGAACACCATATATTTT. The rearrangement uses TRBV5-4 and TRBJ1-3; TRBD1 matches at 7 bases. CDR1 SGHNT and CDR2 YYREEE come from the germline V gene (reference sequence). V shed 5 bases and J 7 bases; nucleotides not matched to a gene: 6. The CDR3 totals 13 residues.

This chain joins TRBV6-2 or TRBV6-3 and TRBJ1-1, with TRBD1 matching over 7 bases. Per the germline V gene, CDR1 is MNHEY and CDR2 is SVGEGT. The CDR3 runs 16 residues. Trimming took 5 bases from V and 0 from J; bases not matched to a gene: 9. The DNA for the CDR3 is TGTGCCAGCAGTCGAGCGACAGGGACTCTGAACACTGAAGCTTTCTTT. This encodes CASSRATGTLNTEAFF.

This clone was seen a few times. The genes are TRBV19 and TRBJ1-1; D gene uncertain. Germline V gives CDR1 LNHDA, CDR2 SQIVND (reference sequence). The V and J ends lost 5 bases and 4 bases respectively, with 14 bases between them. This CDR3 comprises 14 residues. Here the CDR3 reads CASSAPYNFTEAFF. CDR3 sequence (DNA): TGTGCCAGTAGTGCCCCCTATAACTTCACTGAAGCTTTCTTT.

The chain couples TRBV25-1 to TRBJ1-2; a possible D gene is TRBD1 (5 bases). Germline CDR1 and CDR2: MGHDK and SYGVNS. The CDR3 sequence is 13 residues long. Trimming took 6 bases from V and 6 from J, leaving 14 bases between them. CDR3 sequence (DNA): TGTGCCAGCAGGGGACTTCAAATAGATGGCTACACCTTC. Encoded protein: CASRGLQIDGYTF.

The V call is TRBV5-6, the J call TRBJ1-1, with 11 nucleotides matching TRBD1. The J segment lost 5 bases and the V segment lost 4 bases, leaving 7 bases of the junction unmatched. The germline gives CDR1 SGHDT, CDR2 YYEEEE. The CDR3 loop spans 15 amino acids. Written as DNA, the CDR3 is TGTGCCAGCAGCGCGGGGACAGGGGGTCGAACTGAAGCTTTCTTT. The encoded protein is CASSAGTGGRTEAFF.

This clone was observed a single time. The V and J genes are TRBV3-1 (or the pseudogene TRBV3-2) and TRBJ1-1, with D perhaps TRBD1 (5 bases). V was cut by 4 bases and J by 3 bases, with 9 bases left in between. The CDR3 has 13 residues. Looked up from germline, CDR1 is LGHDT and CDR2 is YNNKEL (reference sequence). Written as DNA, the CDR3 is TGTGCCAGCAGCCGGAAACAGGACACTGAAGCTTTCTTT. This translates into CASSRKQDTEAFF.

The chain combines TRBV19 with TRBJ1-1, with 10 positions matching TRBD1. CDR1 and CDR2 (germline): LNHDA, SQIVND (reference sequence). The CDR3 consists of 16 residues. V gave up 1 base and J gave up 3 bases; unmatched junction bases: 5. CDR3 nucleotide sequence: TGTGCCAGTAGTATAGCAGCGACAGGGGGCGACACTGAAGCTTTCTTT. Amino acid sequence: CASSIAATGGDTEAFF.

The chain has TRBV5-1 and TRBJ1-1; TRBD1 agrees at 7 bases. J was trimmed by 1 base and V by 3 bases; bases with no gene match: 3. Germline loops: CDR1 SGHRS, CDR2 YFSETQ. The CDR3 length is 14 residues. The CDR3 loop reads CASSWDSTNTEAFF. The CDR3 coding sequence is TGCGCCAGCAGCTGGGACAGCACGAACACTGAAGCTTTCTTT.

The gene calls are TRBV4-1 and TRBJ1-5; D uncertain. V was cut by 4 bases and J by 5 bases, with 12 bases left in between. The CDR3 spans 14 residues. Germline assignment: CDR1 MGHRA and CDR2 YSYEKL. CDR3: CASSLTDYDQPQHF. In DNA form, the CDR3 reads TGCGCCAGCAGCCTTACAGACTACGATCAGCCCCAGCATTTT.

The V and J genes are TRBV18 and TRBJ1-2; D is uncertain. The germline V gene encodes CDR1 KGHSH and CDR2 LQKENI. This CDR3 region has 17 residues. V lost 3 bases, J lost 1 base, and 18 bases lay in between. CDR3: CASSPGSDLIINYGYTF. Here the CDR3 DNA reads TGTGCCAGCTCACCCGGGTCCGACTTAATTATTAACTATGGCTACACCTTC.

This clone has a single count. The CDR3 DNA reads TGTGCCAGCACCCTAATGGAACAGTCCGGCTACACCTTC. This codes for CASTLMEQSGYTF. The genes are TRBV6-5 and TRBJ1-2, with D uncertain. Trimming cost V 7 bases and J 8 bases, with 17 bases left between them. CDR3 length equals 13 residues. The germline gives CDR1 MNHEY, CDR2 SVGAGI.

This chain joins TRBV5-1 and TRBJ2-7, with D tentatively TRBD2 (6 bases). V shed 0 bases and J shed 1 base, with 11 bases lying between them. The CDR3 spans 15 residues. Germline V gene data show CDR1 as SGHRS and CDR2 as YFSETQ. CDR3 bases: TGCGCCAGCAGCTTGGGAGGGGACTTTTCCTACGAGCAGTACTTC. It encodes CASSLGGDFSYEQYF.

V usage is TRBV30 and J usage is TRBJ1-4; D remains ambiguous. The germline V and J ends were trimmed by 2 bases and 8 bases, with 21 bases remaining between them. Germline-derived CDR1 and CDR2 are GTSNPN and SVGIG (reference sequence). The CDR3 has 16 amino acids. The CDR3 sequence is CAWSLPRTALREKLFF. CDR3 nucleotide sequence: TGTGCCTGGAGTTTACCTCGAACGGCTCTGAGGGAAAAACTGTTTTTT.

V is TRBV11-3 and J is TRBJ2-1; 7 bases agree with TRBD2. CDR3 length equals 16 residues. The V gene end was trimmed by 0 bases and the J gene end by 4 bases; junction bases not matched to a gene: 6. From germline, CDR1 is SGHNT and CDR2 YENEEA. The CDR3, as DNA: TGTGCCAGCAGCTTAGAAGGCGGGGGATCTTACAATGAGCAGTTCTTC. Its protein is CASSLEGGGSYNEQFF.

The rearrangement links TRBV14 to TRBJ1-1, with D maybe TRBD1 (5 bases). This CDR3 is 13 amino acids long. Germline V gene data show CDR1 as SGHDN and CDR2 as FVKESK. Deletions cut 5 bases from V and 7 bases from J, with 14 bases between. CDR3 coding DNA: TGTGCCAGCAGCTACGCAGGGAAGGGTGAAGCTTTCTTT. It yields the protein CASSYAGKGEAFF.

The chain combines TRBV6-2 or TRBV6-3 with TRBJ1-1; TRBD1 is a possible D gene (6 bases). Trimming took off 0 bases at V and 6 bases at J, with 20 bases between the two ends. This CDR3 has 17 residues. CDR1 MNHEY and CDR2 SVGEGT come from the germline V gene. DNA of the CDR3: TGTGCCAGCAGTTACTCAGCCGCGGACGGCGAGGGGGCTGAAGCTTTCTTT. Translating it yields CASSYSAADGEGAEAFF.